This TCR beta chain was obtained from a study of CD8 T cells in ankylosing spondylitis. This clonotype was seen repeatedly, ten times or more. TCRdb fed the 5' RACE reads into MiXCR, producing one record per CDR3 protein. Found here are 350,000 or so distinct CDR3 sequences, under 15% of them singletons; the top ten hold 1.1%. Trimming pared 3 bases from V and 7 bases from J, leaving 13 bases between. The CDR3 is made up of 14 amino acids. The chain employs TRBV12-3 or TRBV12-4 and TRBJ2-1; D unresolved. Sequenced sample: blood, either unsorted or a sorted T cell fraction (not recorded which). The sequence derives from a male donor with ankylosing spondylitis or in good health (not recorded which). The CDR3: CASSFLGGANEQFF. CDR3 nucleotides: TGTGCCAGCAGTTTTCTAGGTGGCGCAAATGAGCAGTTCTTC.